This T cell receptor (beta chain) was sequenced during a study of CD8 T cells in Susac syndrome (dated by TCRdb to about 2019). In terms of the full investigation: Of the Susac syndrome patients who were sequenced, fewer than 10 were in clinical remission while about 6 had clinically active disease. At blood withdrawal, Susac syndrome patients were either therapy-naive, taking corticosteroids (in some cases with IVIg as well), or taking IVIg alone. Repertoire sequencing was used to test whether CD8+ T cell activation and differentiation in Susac syndrome was antigen driven. Clonality of the CD8+ T cell repertoire was compared between roughly 13 healthy donors, roughly 14 Susac syndrome patients and roughly 16 multiple sclerosis patients.

What the work shows at the level of the full study, not this receptor alone: Susac syndrome CD8+ repertoires showed clonal expansion, highest in CD8+ TEMRA cells and greater in clinically active than remitting patients. The study acknowledged that relatively few individuals were included in the TCR sequencing and HLA analysis. In the total CD8+ and CD8+ TEMRA repertoires, more than 15 and five Susac-specific public clones, respectively, were identified.

CDR1 SGDLS and CDR2 YYNGEE are derived from the germline V gene. Reading from cysteine to phenylalanine, the CDR3 counts 15 amino acids. Left in the record is the CDR3 DNA by itself, 45 bases read in frame from the first base. Ends trimmed: V by 4 bases, J by 5 bases; bases unmatched to a gene: 8. Only one count was recorded for this clonotype. Its antigen remains unidentified. No qualities accompany the bases; no much larger clone lies one base away. One read amounts to weak evidence. RNA was extracted using the RNeasy kit, and about 0.5 to 1 microgram was reverse transcribed with random hexamers. The immunoSEQ multiplex PCR assay, covering 54 Vbeta and 13 Jbeta segments, was used to amplify TCR beta CDR3 regions. PCR amplification bias was corrected by using a synthetic template baseline for primer optimization and computational correction. From the authors' description of their analysis: Reads were annotated to V, D and J genes per IMGT and analyzed with immunoSEQ Analyzer, keeping only productive sequences. Clonality was computed as one minus Shannon entropy normalized by log2 of the number of productive unique sequences. For each patient and control, public and private clones were evaluated within the 100 most prevalent clones. A clone was defined as Susac-specific if it was absent from the healthy and MS cohorts, from over a thousand published viral clones and from other ImmuneACCESS disease sequences. The public reads were reanalyzed by TCRdb: fastp trimming at Q25, MiXCR alignment, in-frame beta chains only. Rows are combined by CDR3 protein, so each entry shows the most common genes and DNA. The V and J calls follow TCRdb's processing rather than the paper's. This sample has about 83,000 distinct CDR3 sequences in its table, and 95% to 97% of those were observed once. About 0.41% of the sample is held by the ten biggest clonotypes.

Peripheral blood CD8+ and CD4+ T cells from healthy donors, Susac syndrome patients and multiple sclerosis patients were profiled by high-throughput TCR beta sequencing. The Susac syndrome patients fulfilled recently defined diagnostic criteria for definite or probable disease. Bulk CD8+ and CD4+ T cells were purified magnetically by negative isolation, whereas CD8+ TEMRA cells were enriched by FACS. Blood was collected in EDTA tubes and processed within 24 hours, with PBMCs isolated through density gradient centrifugation. PBMCs intended for TCR sequencing were cryopreserved in liquid nitrogen and were subsequently thawed in a 37 degrees C water bath. The sorted or isolated CD4+, CD8+ and CD8+ TEMRA cells reached a purity of at least 90%.

Material for sequencing was CD8+ T cells from PBMCs. This sequence originates from a human donor with Susac syndrome. The V and J genes are TRBV9 and TRBJ2-1; 8 bases in between match TRBD2. DNA sequence: TGTGCCAGCAGCACCTCCGGGACTAGTAACAATGAGCAGTTCTTC. It translates as CASSTSGTSNNEQFF.